This TCR beta chain emerged from a study of blood T cell repertoires in COVID-19. About the research overall: The United States, Italy and Spain supplied acute and convalescent COVID-19 samples. PBMCs, B-cell-depleted T cells, or T cells provided the cDNA or gDNA that made up the material.

This clone was seen only once. Method: immunoSEQ multiplex PCR; TCRdb's copy keeps in-frame clones and lacks some. The sample holds 37,000 or so clones, about nine tenths seen once. With 3 bases removed from V and 2 bases from J, the gap between germline ends came to 17 bases. The CDR3 is 16 amino acids. Germline assignment: CDR1 LNHDA and CDR2 SQIVND (reference sequence). The clonotype was recovered from a man between 65 and 79 years old with acute or convalescent COVID-19. The chain combines TRBV19 with TRBJ2-7; D is uncertain. Specimen: peripheral blood. The CDR3 here is CASSILGSAVTYEQYF. CDR3 DNA sequence: TGTGCCAGTAGTATTCTCGGGTCTGCGGTTACCTACGAGCAGTACTTC.